The 15 T cell receptor beta chains below were found in one sample sequenced in a study of shared clonotypes between healthy human individuals. Here immunoSEQ multiplex PCR was the method, and the copy in TCRdb shows in-frame clones only, minus some. The table has some 740,000 clones, about 91% seen once; the top ten hold 24%. CD8 cells classed as naive were CD45RO-negative and positively selected for CCR7, excluding terminally differentiated effector memory CD45RA+ cells. Material: naive CD8+ T cells sorted from blood. These receptors came from a man aged 25-40 years in good health.

This clone was seen only once. The genes are TRBV5-4 and TRBJ2-2; 7 bases fit TRBD2. The CDR3 sequence is 15 residues long. The germline V gene has CDR1 SGHNT and CDR2 YYREEE (reference sequence). The V segment lost 6 bases and the J segment 4 bases; nucleotides outside the gene matches: 9. The CDR3 reads CASTQAGYGTGELFF. CDR3 sequence (DNA): TGTGCCAGCACACAAGCGGGATACGGCACCGGGGAGCTGTTTTTT.

This clone was found once. The CDR3 loop reads CASSPWLAGVYNEQFF. DNA of the CDR3: TGTGCCAGCAGCCCTTGGTTAGCGGGAGTCTACAATGAGCAGTTCTTC. The chain carries TRBV7-9 and TRBJ2-1, with 9 bases identical to TRBD2. V lost 5 bases to trimming and J lost 3 bases; unmatched junction nucleotides: 8. This CDR3 spans 16 amino acids. CDR1 is SEHNR, CDR2 FQNEAQ, per germline (reference sequence).

V is TRBV6-5 and J is TRBJ2-2; the match to TRBD2 covers 8 bases. The ends lost 0 bases at V and 7 bases at J; junction bases unmatched: 7. CDR1 and CDR2 (germline): MNHEY, SVGAGI. The CDR3 covers 16 residues. This chain's CDR3 is CASSYSSGGPGGELFF. CDR3 nucleotides: TGTGCCAGCAGTTACTCGTCGGGAGGGCCTGGCGGGGAGCTGTTTTTT.

This clone appeared a few times. At the DNA level, this CDR3 is encoded by other sequences in the same sample as well. The rearrangement joins TRBV28 to TRBJ2-7, with D perhaps TRBD1 (6 bases). The CDR3 runs to 16 residues. Trimming left V 4 bases short and J 0 bases short, with 16 bases between. Germline values: CDR1 MDHEN, CDR2 SYDVKM. This CDR3 reads CASSSIRGIYSYEQYF. CDR3 DNA: TGTGCCAGCAGTTCGATCAGGGGAATATACTCCTACGAGCAGTACTTC.

The V and J genes are TRBV5-5 and TRBJ2-7; D is unresolved. From germline, CDR1 is SGHKS and CDR2 YYEKEE (reference sequence). Trimming took off 2 bases at V and 0 bases at J, with 9 bases between the two ends. This CDR3 is 14 amino acids long. DNA of the CDR3: TGTGCCAGCAGCTTCAGAGATCTCTCCTACGAGCAGTACTTC. This codes for CASSFRDLSYEQYF.

The rearrangement uses TRBV28 and TRBJ2-7; 8 bases align to TRBD1. The CDR3 extends over 14 amino acids. The germline CDR1 and CDR2 sequences are MDHEN and SYDVKM. The ends lost 6 bases at V and 3 bases at J; junction bases unmatched: 7. CDR3 in amino acids: CASSTRGRDYEQYF. CDR3 coding DNA: TGTGCCAGCAGCACCAGGGGGCGGGACTACGAGCAGTACTTC.

The CDR3, as DNA: TGTGCCAGCAGTGGAAGTGGACTCTTGGTGGGGGAGCAGTACTTC. Encoded protein: CASSGSGLLVGEQYF. The chain links TRBV27 to TRBJ2-7, with D perhaps TRBD2 (5 bases). Germline CDR1 reads MNHEY; CDR2 reads SMNVEV (reference sequence). Deletions cut 5 bases from V and 7 bases from J, with 21 bases between. The CDR3 loop spans 15 amino acids.

The V gene is TRBV6-5, the J gene TRBJ2-1, with TRBD1 matching 9 bases. Germline trimming cut 6 bases from V and 6 bases from J; bases unmatched to any gene: 9. From germline, CDR1 is MNHEY and CDR2 SVGAGI. CDR3 length equals 15 residues. CDR3 sequence (DNA): TGTGCCAGCAGGCCACAGGGGGCGAATTCCAATGAGCAGTTCTTC. Residues: CASRPQGANSNEQFF.

The J gene is TRBJ2-2, the V gene TRBV7-6; D gene unclear. The germline V and J ends were trimmed by 6 bases and 0 bases, with 8 bases remaining between them. This CDR3 is 14 amino acids long. Looked up from germline, CDR1 is SGHVS and CDR2 is FNYEAQ. The CDR3 loop reads CASRIRSNTGELFF. For the CDR3, the DNA is TGTGCCAGCAGAATCAGATCGAACACCGGGGAGCTGTTTTTT.

The chain links TRBV29-1 to TRBJ1-5; TRBD1 matches at 11 bases. The CDR3 covers 12 residues. Looked up from germline, CDR1 is SQVTM and CDR2 is ANQGSEA. V was clipped by 7 bases and J by 9 bases; unmatched bases: 5. CDR3 residues: CSAGQGERPQHF. CDR3 nucleotide sequence: TGCAGCGCGGGACAGGGGGAGAGGCCCCAGCATTTT.

The chain carries TRBV2 and TRBJ2-7; 8 bases agree with TRBD2. The CDR3 length is 15 residues. J lost 5 bases, V lost 2 bases, and 8 bases had no gene match. Germline V gene lookup returns CDR1 SNHLY and CDR2 FYNNEI. This CDR3 reads CASSERGLELDEQYF. The DNA of the CDR3 is TGTGCCAGCAGTGAAAGGGGACTAGAGCTCGACGAGCAGTACTTC. The variable domain in full, completed from reference TRBV2 and TRBJ2-7, reads EPEVTQTPSHQVTQMGQEVILRCVPISNHLYFYWYRQILGQKVEFLVSFYNNEISEKSEIFDDQFSVERPDGSNFTLKIRSTKLEDSAMYFCASSERGLELDEQYFGPGTRLTVT.

CDR3 coding DNA: TGTGCCAGCAGCGTCAGAGGGGTTAGCACAGATACGCAGTATTTT. Translation: CASSVRGVSTDTQYF. This chain connects TRBV9 to TRBJ2-3; D is possibly TRBD1 or TRBD2 (5 bases each). V gave up 2 bases and J gave up 0 bases, with 10 bases separating them. The CDR3 totals 15 residues. Per the germline V gene, CDR1 is SGDLS and CDR2 is YYNGEE.

The chain joins TRBV12-5 to TRBJ2-1, with D possibly being TRBD2 (5 bases). CDR1 and CDR2 from the germline V gene are LGHNT and FRNRAP. The CDR3 totals 12 residues. V lost 10 bases and J lost 5, with 12 bases in between. CDR3 sequence reads: CATGIGNNEQFF. The CDR3 DNA is TGTGCTACCGGGATAGGGAACAATGAGCAGTTCTTC.

The chain links TRBV11-2 to TRBJ1-1; 9 bases fit TRBD1. The germline V gene encodes CDR1 SGHAT and CDR2 FQNNGV. The CDR3 is 15 amino acids. V dropped 5 bases and J dropped 5; count of bases not matched to a gene: 9. The CDR3 reads CASSRYTGGRTEAFF. CDR3 bases: TGTGCCAGCAGCCGTTACACAGGGGGCAGGACTGAAGCTTTCTTT.

The CDR3 DNA is TGCGCCAGCAGCCAACTTCCACGGACTAGCGGGAGATCAGATACGCAGTATTTT. Translating it yields CASSQLPRTSGRSDTQYF. V gene TRBV4-1 combines with J gene TRBJ2-3, with TRBD2 matching over 13 bases. Germline V CDR1 and CDR2: MGHRA, YSYEKL. Trimming at V came to 2 bases and at J to 4 bases, leaving 9 bases not matched to a gene. This CDR3 is built from 18 residues.